Below, 16 T cell receptor beta chains from the same sample are listed, as sequenced in a study of T cells in Graves' hyperthyroidism and ophthalmopathy. Amplification targeted TCR beta CDR3 regions from RNA transcripts. The primer set for the first-round RT-PCR of the TCR CDR3 was HTBI. MiXCR, run by TCRdb on the multiplex PCR reads, gives a single entry per CDR3 protein. Of about 590,000 distinct CDR3 sequences in the sample, 15% to 18% were seen once. Material for sequencing was blood. The receptors originated from a woman under 40 with Graves' hyperthyroidism.

CDR3 bases: TGTGCCAGCAGCCAAAGGAGCGGAGAGCCCTACAATGAGCAGTTCTTC. Amino acid sequence: CASSQRSGEPYNEQFF. This chain joins TRBV3-1 and TRBJ2-1, with D possibly being TRBD2 (5 bases). Looked up from germline, CDR1 is LGHDT and CDR2 is YNNKEL (reference sequence). Deletions cut 2 bases from V and 2 bases from J, with 13 bases between. The CDR3 extends over 16 amino acids.

This clonotype has a handful of counts. V and J are TRBV6-1 and TRBJ2-7, with 7 nucleotides matching TRBD2. Per the germline V gene, CDR1 is MNHNS and CDR2 is SASEGT. The J segment lost 4 bases and the V segment lost 6 bases, leaving 15 bases of the junction unmatched. The CDR3 length is 16 residues. Written as DNA, the CDR3 is TGTGCCAGCAGAAACGCCCCACAGCGGGAAGAATACGAGCAGTACTTC. Translated, it gives CASRNAPQREEYEQYF.

In its sample, this clonotype was seen a few times. The V and J genes are TRBV7-9 and TRBJ2-3; tentative D call: TRBD2 (5 bases). Germline CDR1 SEHNR, CDR2 FQNEAQ (reference sequence). The CDR3 is 15 amino acids. Trimming left V 1 base short and J 2 bases short, with 10 bases between. CDR3 loop: CASSLGAVYTDTQYF. DNA for the CDR3: TGTGCCAGCAGCTTAGGAGCGGTCTACACAGATACGCAGTATTTT.

As for this clonotype: An end of the junction does not agree with germline; a read error may underlie this. The V gene is TRBV7-6, the J gene TRBJ2-2, with D possibly being TRBD1 or TRBD2 (5 bases each). Germline V gene data show CDR1 as SGHVS and CDR2 as FNYEAQ. The CDR3 has 14 residues. The CDR3 sequence is CACSLGERSGELFF. DNA of the CDR3: TGTGCCTGCAGCTTAGGGGAGCGGTCCGGGGAGCTGTTTTTT.

Ten or more counts support this clonotype. The chain combines TRBV5-6 with TRBJ1-6, with a possible D match to TRBD1 (6 bases). Germline CDR1 and CDR2: SGHDT and YYEEEE. V was trimmed by 0 bases and J by 7 bases, leaving 14 bases between them. This CDR3 is 16 amino acids long. CDR3 DNA sequence: TGTGCCAGCAGCTTGGCTACCTACAGGGTCAATTCACCCCTCCACTTT. Its translation: CASSLATYRVNSPLHF.

The V gene is TRBV4-2, the J gene TRBJ2-1; D possibly corresponds to TRBD2 (6 bases). CDR1 LGHNA and CDR2 YNFKEQ come from the germline V gene. Trimming took off 2 bases at V and 4 bases at J, with 15 bases between the two ends. This CDR3 has 16 residues. The CDR3 DNA follows: TGTGCCAGCAGCCAACCACCTCAACTAGCTTACAATGAGCAGTTCTTC. It encodes CASSQPPQLAYNEQFF.

This clonotype was seen ten or more times. The chain recombines TRBV30 with TRBJ2-6; D remains unclear. V shed 3 bases and J shed 2 bases, with 5 bases lying between them. The CDR3 is made up of 13 amino acids. Looked up from germline, CDR1 is GTSNPN and CDR2 is SVGIG (reference sequence). The CDR3 is CAWRTPGANVLTF. CDR3 sequence (DNA): TGTGCCTGGAGGACCCCTGGGGCCAACGTCCTGACTTTC.

In its sample, this clonotype was seen a few times. The chain employs TRBV10-3 and TRBJ2-2; 13 bases match TRBD2. The germline V gene encodes CDR1 ENHRY and CDR2 SYGVKD. With V trimmed by 9 bases and J by 6 bases, 4 bases remained unmatched. This CDR3 has 14 residues. CDR3 in DNA: TGTGCCATTGGGACTAGCGGGAATTCCGGGGAGCTGTTTTTT. This gives the protein CAIGTSGNSGELFF.

This clonotype was seen only a few times. This chain joins TRBV20-1 and TRBJ2-1; 7 bases match TRBD1. CDR3 length: 13 amino acids. Trimming removed 4 bases from V and 8 bases from J; junction bases left unmatched: 8. Looked up from germline, CDR1 is DFQATT and CDR2 is SNEGSKA (reference sequence). CDR3 bases: TGCAGTGCTACCCCGACAGGGTTCGATGAGCAGTTCTTC. Encoded protein: CSATPTGFDEQFF.

This clonotype was seen only a few times. The chain joins TRBV7-3 to TRBJ1-2; 9 bases map to TRBD1. The CDR3 extends over 15 amino acids. From germline, CDR1 is SGHTA and CDR2 FQGTGA. V lost 2 bases to trimming and J lost 2 bases; unmatched junction nucleotides: 3. The CDR3 DNA reads as TGTGCCAGCAGCTTAGAGGGACAGGGCAACTATGGCTACACCTTC. As protein: CASSLEGQGNYGYTF.

There are many counts of this clonotype. The rearrangement joins TRBV7-2 to TRBJ2-3, with 12 positions matching TRBD2. The V gene end was trimmed by 3 bases and the J gene end by 6 bases; junction bases not matched to a gene: 4. Germline CDR1 reads SGHTA; CDR2 reads FQGNSA. The CDR3 has 15 amino acids. The CDR3 DNA reads TGTGCCAGCAGCTTGACTAGCGGGAGATTTGATACGCAGTATTTT. It is translated as CASSLTSGRFDTQYF.

This clonotype was seen a few times. In DNA, the CDR3 is TGTGCCATCAGTGAGTCGACTAGCGGGAGTTCGAACACCGGGGAGCTGTTTTTT. Its protein is CAISESTSGSSNTGELFF. The V gene is TRBV10-3, the J gene TRBJ2-2; 12 positions agree with TRBD2. This CDR3 contains 18 residues. Per the germline V gene, CDR1 is ENHRY and CDR2 is SYGVKD. Trimming removed 0 bases from V and 0 bases from J; junction bases left unmatched: 2.

V usage is TRBV6-1 and J usage is TRBJ2-1; TRBD2 matches 13 bases. The CDR3 runs 15 residues. CDR1 is MNHNS and CDR2 is SASEGT in the germline V gene. V shed 7 bases, J shed 9 bases, and the junction held 9 bases outside the gene matches. CDR3 nucleotide sequence: TGTGCCAGCAAACAAGGACTAGCGGGAGTTCTTGAGCAGTTCTTC. Translating it yields CASKQGLAGVLEQFF.

This clonotype turned up a few times. Possible read error: a much larger clone is one base away. The chain has TRBV7-2 and TRBJ2-7; D is undetermined. The V end was cut by 5 bases, the J end by 3 bases, with 8 bases between. The CDR3 has 12 amino acids. The germline V gene encodes CDR1 SGHTA and CDR2 FQGNSA. The CDR3 region is CASSPDHYEQYF. CDR3 sequence (DNA): TGTGCCAGCAGCCCAGACCACTACGAGCAGTACTTC.

The V gene is TRBV25-1, the J gene TRBJ2-7; 12 bases align to TRBD2. J was trimmed by 6 bases and V by 7 bases; bases with no gene match: 4. Germline values: CDR1 MGHDK, CDR2 SYGVNS. This CDR3 comprises 13 residues. The CDR3 DNA sequence: TGTGCCAGCACCCTAGCGGGAGGGGTCGAGCAGTACTTC. Translation gives CASTLAGGVEQYF.

At least ten counts were recorded for this clonotype. The CDR3 nucleotides read TGTGCCATCAGTGCCTTACCCCCACTAGCGTCGGTGACAGATACGCAGTATTTT. Its translation: CAISALPPLASVTDTQYF. The chain employs TRBV10-3 and TRBJ2-3; 7 bases match TRBD2. The length of the CDR3 is 18 residues. Germline values: CDR1 ENHRY, CDR2 SYGVKD. V dropped 4 bases and J dropped 3; count of bases not matched to a gene: 16.